One T cell receptor (beta chain) is described in this entry. What it binds is unknown. The CDR3 totals 17 residues. With 0 bases removed from V and 1 base from J, the gap between germline ends came to 15 bases. Germline V CDR1 and CDR2: MNHNS, SASEGT. These data originate in a study of T-cell reconstitution after alpha-beta-depleted transplantation in children. General observations from the study: For some patients, TCRbeta diversity was high at day 60 because of recipient T cells and thymic progenitors that survived. The main origin of T-cell counts and diversity one year after transplant was newly produced T cells. At around two months after transplant, the alpha-beta T cells were reportedly derived from several hundred expanded clones that came from non-depleted graft cells.

A TCRbeta library incorporating unique molecular identifiers was prepared. One entry per CDR3 protein, called by TCRdb with MiXCR from the PCR reads. The profile shows 700,000 to 850,000 distinct CDR3 sequences, roughly 15% of them singletons. The chain has TRBV6-1 and TRBJ2-5, with D perhaps TRBD1 (5 bases). This TCR came from a male patient aged 10 to 17 who had a stem cell transplant for acute lymphoblastic leukemia, so the T cells may come from the graft donor. Sequenced here: PBMCs, mostly from graft donor cells, sampled 360 days after TCRalphabeta/CD19-depleted stem cell transplant. CDR3 nucleotide sequence: TGTGCCAGCAGTGAAGCGACAGTCCTTTCCTTCCAAGAGACCCAGTACTTC. Residues: CASSEATVLSFQETQYF.